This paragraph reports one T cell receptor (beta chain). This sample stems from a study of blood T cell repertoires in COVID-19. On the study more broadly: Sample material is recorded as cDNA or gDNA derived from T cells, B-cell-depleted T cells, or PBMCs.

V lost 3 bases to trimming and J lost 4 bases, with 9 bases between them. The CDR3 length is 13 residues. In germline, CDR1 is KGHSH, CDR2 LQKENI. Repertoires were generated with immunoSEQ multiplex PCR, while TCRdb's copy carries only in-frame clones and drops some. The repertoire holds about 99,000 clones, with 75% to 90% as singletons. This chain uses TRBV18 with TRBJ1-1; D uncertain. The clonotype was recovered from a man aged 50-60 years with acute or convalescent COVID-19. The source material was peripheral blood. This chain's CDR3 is CASSPSAGTEAFF. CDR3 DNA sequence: TGTGCCAGCTCACCGTCAGCAGGCACTGAAGCTTTCTTT.